This passage covers 10 T cell receptor beta chains from one sample sequenced in a study of cytomegalovirus exposure and HLA in healthy donors. The primer mix had 60 Vbeta and 13 Jbeta primers. Sequenced by immunoSEQ multiplex PCR; TCRdb stores in-frame clones only, minus some. The sample includes some 210,000 clones, roughly four fifths seen only once; the top ten take over 2%. The sequenced sample consisted of PBMCs. These TCRs come from a woman in her 30s in good health and CMV-seropositive.

This chain links TRBV30 with TRBJ1-1; unclear D gene. This CDR3 has 15 residues. Per germline, CDR1 GTSNPN and CDR2 SVGIG (reference sequence). Trimming shortened V by 2 bases and J by 4 bases, and 17 bases separated the two germline ends. CDR3 DNA sequence: TGTGCCTGGAGTCCTCCCCCGGGAGAGGGCACTGAAGCTTTCTTT. This translates into CAWSPPPGEGTEAFF.

The genes are TRBV5-1 and TRBJ2-6, with 12 bases lining up with TRBD1. Germline V gives CDR1 SGHRS, CDR2 YFSETQ. The CDR3 runs 16 residues. V shed 5 bases and J 4 bases; nucleotides not matched to a gene: 4. CDR3 DNA: TGCGCCAGCAGAAGGGACAGGGGGCTCGGGGCCAACGTCCTGACTTTC. As protein: CASRRDRGLGANVLTF.

The chain has TRBV4-3 and TRBJ1-5; no definite D call. The CDR3 contains 15 residues. The germline V gene has CDR1 LGHNA and CDR2 YSLEER. V gave up 4 bases and J gave up 2 bases, with 12 bases separating them. The CDR3 loop reads CASSLGRLGNQPQHF. The DNA for the CDR3 is TGCGCCAGCAGCCTAGGCAGGTTGGGCAATCAGCCCCAGCATTTT.

V and J are TRBV5-4 and TRBJ1-5; D is unclear. V was cut by 4 bases and J by 4 bases, with 9 bases left in between. Germline V gene lookup returns CDR1 SGHNT and CDR2 YYREEE (reference sequence). The CDR3 extends over 13 amino acids. The CDR3 DNA reads TGTGCCAGCAGCGAGGGATTGAATCAGCCCCAGCATTTT. Translated, it gives CASSEGLNQPQHF.

The gene calls are TRBV5-1 and TRBJ2-3; 7 bases map to TRBD2. The CDR3 extends over 14 amino acids. Trimming cost V 0 bases and J 3 bases; bases outside gene matches: 1. Germline-derived CDR1 and CDR2 are SGHRS and YFSETQ. The CDR3 DNA reads TGCGCCAGCAGCTTGGTGCGGGGGACAGATACGCAGTATTTT. This gives the protein CASSLVRGTDTQYF.

V and J are TRBV28 and TRBJ2-7, with D unresolved. Germline CDR1 is MDHEN and CDR2 is SYDVKM. This CDR3 comprises 13 residues. Trimming removed 8 bases at V and 2 bases at J, with 13 bases between. CDR3 loop: CASGPLMTYEQYF. The CDR3 region has the DNA TGTGCCAGCGGGCCTTTGATGACCTACGAGCAGTACTTC.

The chain carries TRBV28 and TRBJ1-2; 8 bases agree with TRBD1. Trimming cost V 7 bases and J 7 bases; bases outside gene matches: 8. Germline V lookup: CDR1 MDHEN, CDR2 SYDVKM. The length of the CDR3 is 13 residues. For the CDR3, the DNA is TGTGCCAGCATGGGGGGCAGGGGGCTTGGCTACACCTTC. Encoded protein: CASMGGRGLGYTF.

V and J are TRBV4-2 and TRBJ2-1; D may be TRBD2 (5 bases). The V gene's germline CDR1 is LGHNA and CDR2 YNFKEQ. This CDR3 region has 16 residues. V was pared by 0 bases and J by 3 bases, with 12 bases between. The CDR3 DNA follows: TGTGCCAGCAGCCAAGACCGGGAACGAGGCTACAATGAGCAGTTCTTC. Amino acids: CASSQDRERGYNEQFF.

The V call is TRBV28, the J call TRBJ2-1; 7 bases are a match to TRBD2. CDR1 and CDR2 (germline): MDHEN, SYDVKM. With 4 bases clipped from V and 6 bases from J, the junction kept 6 bases outside the gene matches. The CDR3 has 14 amino acids. CDR3 sequence reads: CASSSSGGTNEQFF. The CDR3 coding sequence is TGTGCCAGCAGTTCGTCGGGAGGAACCAATGAGCAGTTCTTC.

The CDR3 sequence: CSVVSFSNYGYTF. CDR3 DNA: TGCAGCGTTGTCTCCTTCTCTAACTATGGCTACACCTTC. This chain joins TRBV29-1 and TRBJ1-2; D remains ambiguous. This CDR3 region has 13 residues. Trimming took 4 bases from V and 0 from J, leaving 9 bases between them. The germline V gene encodes CDR1 SQVTM and CDR2 ANQGSEA.